This TCR beta chain was retrieved from a study of Graves' ophthalmopathy and Graves' hyperthyroidism. Study summary: Untreated patients at initial diagnosis provided peripheral blood.

This clonotype has a count of ten or more. CDR3 length: 14 amino acids. V was pared by 0 bases and J by 2 bases, with 7 bases between. Germline CDR1 LNHNV, CDR2 YYDKDF (reference sequence). TCR beta CDR3 regions were amplified from RNA transcripts. First-round RT-PCR employed HTBI primers, with a second-round multiplex PCR after it. TCRdb recomputed calls from the multiplex PCR reads with MiXCR, one row per CDR3 protein. The table lists about 390,000 distinct CDR3 sequences, 15% of them singletons. This TCR came from a woman aged 18-29 years with stable Graves' hyperthyroidism. Sequencing input: peripheral blood. J is TRBJ1-2 and V is TRBV15; no definite D call. The DNA for the CDR3 is TGTGCCACCAGCAGAGATCGGGGAAACTATGGCTACACCTTC. It translates to CATSRDRGNYGYTF.